One TCR beta chain is described in this entry. Researchers built TCR beta cDNA using 5'RACE template switching with UMIs. Reprocessing the 5' RACE reads, TCRdb reports a single entry for every CDR3 protein and omits DNA. The sample yields a few hundred thousand distinct CDR3 sequences, of which the top ten take up about 0.4%. This specimen belongs to a study of T cells expressing NK-cell markers. The receptor's source is a man between 18 and 35 years old in good health. Sequenced material: blood T cells: a sorted CD56 or NKG2C T cell subset, CD4+ or CD8+ T cells, or bulk PBMC T cells (not recorded which).

The CDR3 sequence is CASSVGATPHEQYF. V usage is TRBV9 and J usage is TRBJ2-7; TCRdb picks TRBD1, but there is no DNA to check that call. Germline lookup yields CDR1 SGDLS and CDR2 YYNGEE. There are 14 residues in the CDR3. Using reference TRBV9 and TRBJ2-7 for the parts outside the CDR3, the full variable domain is DSGVTQTPKHLITATGQRVTLRCSPRSGDLSVYWYQQSLDQGLQFLIQYYNGEERAKGNILERFSAQQFPDLHSELNLSSLELGDSALYFCASSVGATPHEQYFGPGTRLTVT.